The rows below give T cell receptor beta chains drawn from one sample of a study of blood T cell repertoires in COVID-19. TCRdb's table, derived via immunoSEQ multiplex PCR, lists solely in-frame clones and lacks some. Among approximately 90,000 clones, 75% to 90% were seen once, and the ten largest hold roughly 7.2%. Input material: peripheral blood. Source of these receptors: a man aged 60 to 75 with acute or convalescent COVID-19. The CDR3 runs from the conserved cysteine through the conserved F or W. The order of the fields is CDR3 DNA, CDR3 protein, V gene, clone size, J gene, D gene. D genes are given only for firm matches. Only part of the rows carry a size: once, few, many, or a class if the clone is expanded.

TGTGCCAGCAGCTTATTAGGCGGGGGGGCTAGCACAGATACGCAGTATTTT | CASSLLGGGASTDTQYF | TRBV5-6 | once | TRBJ2-3 | TRBD2
TGTGCTAGTGGTTTGCCCTTTATGAACACTGAAGCTTTCTTT | CASGLPFMNTEAFF | TRBV12-5 | - | TRBJ1-1 | -
TGCAGCGGTGCATGGGGAGGGTGGACTGAAGCTTTCTTT | CSGAWGGWTEAFF | TRBV29-1 | few | TRBJ1-1 | -
TGTGCCAGCAGTGGGACGGGACTAGCGGGGCCGTACCAAGAGACCCAGTACTTC | CASSGTGLAGPYQETQYF | TRBV6-1 | - | TRBJ2-5 | TRBD2
TGTGCCAGCAGCTTTCCGGGTAACTATGGCTACACCTTC | CASSFPGNYGYTF | TRBV7-6 | - | TRBJ1-2 | -
TGTGCCAGCAGCTCGGCAGGTGCTAAAGAGCAGTACTTC | CASSSAGAKEQYF | TRBV7-9 | once | TRBJ2-7 | -
TGCGCCAGCGCCGGGGTCAACAATGAGCAGTTCTTC | CASAGVNNEQFF | TRBV5-1 | few | TRBJ2-1 | -
TGCGCCAGCAGCCCGGGAGTTAACAATGAGCAGTTCTTC | CASSPGVNNEQFF | TRBV5-1 | - | TRBJ2-1 | -
TGTGCCAGTAGTATTGGGGGGACTAACTATGGCTACACCTTC | CASSIGGTNYGYTF | TRBV19 | once | TRBJ1-2 | -
TGTGCCAGCAGCCAAGGACTAGCGGGGACCGGGGCCAACGTCCTGACTTTC | CASSQGLAGTGANVLTF | TRBV3-1/TRBV3-2 | - | TRBJ2-6 | TRBD2
TGCGCCAGCAGCTCCTTAACAGGGTACGGCTACACCTTC | CASSSLTGYGYTF | TRBV5-1 | - | TRBJ1-2 | -
TGCGCCAGCAGCCAAGATCGCGGGGGGGCGGAGGGAAACACCATATATTTT | CASSQDRGGAEGNTIYF | TRBV4-1 | - | TRBJ1-3 | -
TGTGCCAGCAAGGCCAGGGTTAGAAACACCATATATTTT | CASKARVRNTIYF | TRBV2 | - | TRBJ1-3 | -
TGTGCCAGCAGCCTCTCCCAGGGAAACATTCAGTACTTC | CASSLSQGNIQYF | TRBV2 | - | TRBJ2-4 | -
TGTGCCAGCAGCTCAGGCCGGGACAGGAACCTTTTCACAGATACGCAGTATTTT | CASSSGRDRNLFTDTQYF | TRBV7-6 | - | TRBJ2-3 | TRBD1
TGTGCCAGCTCACCCTTCGGACATTTAGATCAGCCCCAGCATTTT | CASSPFGHLDQPQHF | TRBV18 | - | TRBJ1-5 | -
TGTGCCAGCAGCTTGGTTGGTAGCGGGATCAATGAGCAGTTCTTC | CASSLVGSGINEQFF | TRBV5-8 | once | TRBJ2-1 | TRBD2
TGTGCCTGGGACAGTAATTCACCCCTCCACTTT | CAWDSNSPLHF | TRBV30 | - | TRBJ1-6 | -
TGCGCCAGCAGCCCCCCGGGGAGGAAAGAGACCCAGTACTTC | CASSPPGRKETQYF | TRBV4-1 | - | TRBJ2-5 | -
TGTGCCAGCAGTTACCGGACTAGCGGGGGCGAGCAGTACTTC | CASSYRTSGGEQYF | TRBV6-2/TRBV6-3 | - | TRBJ2-7 | TRBD2
TGTGCCAGCACGGGCTACAATGAGCAGTTCTTC | CASTGYNEQFF | TRBV19 | - | TRBJ2-1 | -
TGCAGCGTTGTAAGCGAAGAGACCCAGTACTTC | CSVVSEETQYF | TRBV29-1 | - | TRBJ2-5 | -
TGTGCCAGCAGTGGTGGGACTATTACCGGGGAGCTGTTTTTT | CASSGGTITGELFF | TRBV2 | - | TRBJ2-2 | TRBD2
TGCAGCGCTGGAGGAGAAAAACTGTTTTTT | CSAGGEKLFF | TRBV29-1 | - | TRBJ1-4 | -
TGTGCCAGTAGTATATTTAGCGTTGAAAGCTCCTACAATGAGCAGTTCTTC | CASSIFSVESSYNEQFF | TRBV19 | - | TRBJ2-1 | -
TGTGCCAGCAGTTTAACCCCGGTCGGGTGGGCCTACGAGCAGTACTTC | CASSLTPVGWAYEQYF | TRBV28 | - | TRBJ2-7 | -
TGCGCCAGCAGCTTGGCTCTGTCCAGCGCTGGGGAGACCCAGTACTTC | CASSLALSSAGETQYF | TRBV5-1 | few | TRBJ2-5 | -
TGTGCCAGCAGCCCCTTTCGGGAGATTAGCGGGGAGCTGTTTTTT | CASSPFREISGELFF | TRBV11-1 | - | TRBJ2-2 | -
TGTGCCAGTAGTCGGTTCCGAGGCAGATCGTCTGAAGCTTTCTTT | CASSRFRGRSSEAFF | TRBV19 | - | TRBJ1-1 | -
TGTGCCAGCAGTTACTCGATATTAGGGACAGCCCACTACGAGCAGTACTTC | CASSYSILGTAHYEQYF | TRBV6-2/TRBV6-3 | - | TRBJ2-7 | TRBD1
TGCGCCAGCAGCCCGGGACAGGGGTTTATTGGCTACACCTTC | CASSPGQGFIGYTF | TRBV5-1 | - | TRBJ1-2 | TRBD1
TGCGCCAGCAGCCCAGGCCTCGTAGCGGGAGGGTACGAGCAGTACTTC | CASSPGLVAGGYEQYF | TRBV5-1 | - | TRBJ2-7 | TRBD2
TGTGCCAGCAAGAATACAGCTTCTGGAAACACCATATATTTT | CASKNTASGNTIYF | TRBV6-5 | - | TRBJ1-3 | -
TGTGCCAGCAGCTTGGATGCGGATGGCTACACCTTC | CASSLDADGYTF | TRBV5-6 | - | TRBJ1-2 | -
TGCGCCAGCAGCCAGCGACTAGCGGGAAGCGACTACGAGCAGTACTTC | CASSQRLAGSDYEQYF | TRBV5-1 | - | TRBJ2-7 | TRBD2
TGCGCCAGCACCCAAAGCCGGGTAGAAGAGACCCAGTACTTC | CASTQSRVEETQYF | TRBV5-1 | - | TRBJ2-5 | -
TGTGCCTGGGAGAGAAATAGCGGGAGAAATACGCAGTATTTT | CAWERNSGRNTQYF | TRBV30 | - | TRBJ2-3 | TRBD2
TGTGCCAGCAGCTCTAGGAACTATGGCTACACCTTC | CASSSRNYGYTF | TRBV5-6 | - | TRBJ1-2 | -
TGCGCCAGCAGCGGCCACAGACAGGCTTCCTACGAGCAGTACTTC | CASSGHRQASYEQYF | TRBV5-1 | - | TRBJ2-7 | -
TGTGCCTGGAGTGCAGGGGCTTTCTCTGGAAACACCATATATTTT | CAWSAGAFSGNTIYF | TRBV30 | - | TRBJ1-3 | -